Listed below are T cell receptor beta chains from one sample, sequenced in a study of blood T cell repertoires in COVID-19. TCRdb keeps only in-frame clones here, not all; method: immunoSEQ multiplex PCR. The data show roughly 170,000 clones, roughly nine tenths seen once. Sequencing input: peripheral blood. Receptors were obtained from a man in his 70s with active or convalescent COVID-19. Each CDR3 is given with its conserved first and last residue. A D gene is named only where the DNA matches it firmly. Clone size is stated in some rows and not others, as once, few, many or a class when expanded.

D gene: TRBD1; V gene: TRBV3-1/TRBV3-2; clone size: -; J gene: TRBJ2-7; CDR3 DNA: TGTGCCAGCAGCCAAGAGGGACAGGGGCGGTCAACCTACGAGCAGTACTTC; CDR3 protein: CASSQEGQGRSTYEQYF
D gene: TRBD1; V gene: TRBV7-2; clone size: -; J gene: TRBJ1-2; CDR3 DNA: TGTGCCAGCAGCCTAAGGGCCGGACAGGACTATGGCTACACCTTC; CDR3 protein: CASSLRAGQDYGYTF
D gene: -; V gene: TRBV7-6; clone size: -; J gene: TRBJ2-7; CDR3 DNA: TGTGCCAGCAGCTTAATGGCAGTGTCCCTCTACGAGCAGTACTTC; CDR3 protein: CASSLMAVSLYEQYF
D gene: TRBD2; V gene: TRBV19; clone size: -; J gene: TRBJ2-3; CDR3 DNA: TGTGCCAGCATGGGACTACCTAGCACAGATACGCAGTATTTT; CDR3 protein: CASMGLPSTDTQYF
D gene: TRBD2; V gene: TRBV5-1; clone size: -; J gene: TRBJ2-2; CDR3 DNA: TGCGCCAGCAGCCCCGGGAGGGCCACCGGGGAGCTGTTTTTT; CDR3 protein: CASSPGRATGELFF
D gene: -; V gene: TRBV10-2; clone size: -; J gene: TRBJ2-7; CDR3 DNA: TGCGCCAGCAGTGGGGCGTCCTACGAGCAGTACTTC; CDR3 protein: CASSGASYEQYF
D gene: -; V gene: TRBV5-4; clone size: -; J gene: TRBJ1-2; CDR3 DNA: TGTGCCAGCAAAACGGCTATGACAGAAATCTATGGCTACACCTTC; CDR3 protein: CASKTAMTEIYGYTF
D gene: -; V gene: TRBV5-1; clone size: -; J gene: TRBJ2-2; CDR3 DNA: TGCGCCAGCAGCAACCTTCAGGGTATGGTCGGGGAGCTGTTTTTT; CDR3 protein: CASSNLQGMVGELFF
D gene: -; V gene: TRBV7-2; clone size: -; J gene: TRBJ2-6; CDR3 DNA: TGTGCCAGCAGCTTCTCCTCTGGGGCCAACGTCCTGACTTTC; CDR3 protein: CASSFSSGANVLTF
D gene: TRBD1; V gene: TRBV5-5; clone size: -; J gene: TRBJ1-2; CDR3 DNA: TGTGCCAGCAGTCCGGACAGGGAAGGCTACACCTTC; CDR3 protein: CASSPDREGYTF
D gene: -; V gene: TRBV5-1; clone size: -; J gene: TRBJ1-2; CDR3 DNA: TGCGCCAGCAGCTTGAGGCCTGGAGCTAACTATGGCTACACCTTC; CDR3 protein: CASSLRPGANYGYTF
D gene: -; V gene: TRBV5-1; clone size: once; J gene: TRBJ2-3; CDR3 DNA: TGCGCCAGCACCTTTACAAACCCTAGCACAGATACGCAGTATTTT; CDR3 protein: CASTFTNPSTDTQYF